The subject of this entry is one T cell receptor beta chain. It lacks a known antigen. Base qualities were left out, and no much larger clone turns up one base away. CDR1 and CDR2 (SGDLS, YYNGEE) derive from the germline V gene. The CDR3 sequence holds 22 residues, the cysteine and phenylalanine included. Of all the DNA, just the CDR3 is kept, 66 bases in frame from base 1. Relative to germline, V is missing 1 base and J is missing 2 bases, with 18 bases of the junction outside any gene match. The sample comes from a study of response to subunit inactivated influenza vaccine (dated by TCRdb to 2017 to 2018). About the full investigation: To follow how T cells responded to a trivalent subunit inactivated influenza vaccine, the researchers relied on deep quantitative profiling of the T cell receptor repertoire. Beyond this particular receptor, the publication reports: The authors proposed that each seasonal influenza vaccination may bring in only a limited number of new T cells.

Libraries came from RT-PCR. The sample was run on an Illumina HiSeq 2500. Using fastp trimming at Q25 and MiXCR clonotype assembly, TCRdb reanalyzed the public sequencing data and kept in-frame beta chains. Merged by CDR3 protein, the rows form single entries marked with the most common genes and DNA. The sample table records hundreds of thousands of distinct CDR3 sequences; over 9.5% of these occur just once. Roughly a tenth of the sample is held by the ten biggest clonotypes. The clonotype originates from a man in his fifties or sixties who received an inactivated influenza vaccine. Donor details come from another sample of the same person, matched by shared clones. Material: PBMCs from blood, obtained on the day of vaccination. Recombination connected TRBV9 to TRBJ2-1, and 13 junctional nucleotides match TRBD2. The DNA reads as follows: TGTGCCAGCAGCGTACCCAAAAGCGAGACGGGACTAGCGGGAAGAACCTACAATGAGCAGTTCTTC. It is translated as CASSVPKSETGLAGRTYNEQFF.